Presented here are 8 T cell receptor beta chains from one specimen sequenced in a study of alternative splicing in chronic myeloid leukemia remission. Time point given: chronic-phase CML before TKI therapy (screening/day 1). Poly-A-selected mRNA from approximately 1 ug total RNA formed the libraries. TCRdb derives one entry per CDR3 protein from the bulk RNA-seq reads, leaving out DNA. This sample's clone table lists over eight distinct CDR3 sequences. Sequencing was performed on PBMCs or total blood leukocytes (not recorded which), taken at diagnosis. These receptor sequences come from an adult with chronic myeloid leukemia.

The gene calls are TRBV5-6 and TRBJ2-7; with no DNA, the TCRdb D assignment of TRBD2 cannot be verified. The V gene's germline CDR1 is SGHDT and CDR2 YYEEEE. The CDR3 is 12 residues long. CDR3 amino acids: CASSRVGYEQYF.

In its sample, this clonotype was seen once. The chain carries TRBV27 and TRBJ2-3; the TRBD2 assignment by TCRdb is unverifiable without DNA. From germline, CDR1 is MNHEY and CDR2 SMNVEV (reference sequence). CDR3 size: 12 residues. CDR3 sequence reads: CASGTGTDTQYF.

In its sample, this clonotype was seen a few times. The chain combines TRBV12-3 or TRBV12-4 with TRBJ1-2. This CDR3 contains 12 residues. CDR3 sequence reads: CASSSSEYGYTF.

The chain combines TRBV6-6 with TRBJ1-5. The CDR3 extends over 12 amino acids. CDR1 is MNHNY and CDR2 is SVGAGI in the germline V gene (reference sequence). The CDR3 sequence is CATGHSNQPQHF.

The chain recombines TRBV29-1 with TRBJ2-7; TCRdb gives TRBD1 as the D gene, but with no DNA this cannot be confirmed. The CDR3 extends over 12 amino acids. Germline values: CDR1 SQVTM, CDR2 ANQGSEA. CDR3 protein: CSVDRGQTEQYF.

The rearrangement uses TRBV29-1 and TRBJ2-3. The CDR3 is made up of 12 amino acids. CDR1 SQVTM and CDR2 ANQGSEA come from the germline V gene. CDR3: CSVEEGGDTQYF.

This sequence joins TRBV20-1 and TRBJ1-5; absent DNA, TCRdb's TRBD1 call cannot be checked. Germline V gene lookup returns CDR1 DFQATT and CDR2 SNEGSKA (reference sequence). The CDR3 has 12 amino acids. The CDR3 is CSAGQGDQPQHF.

In this sample, this clonotype turned up once. CDR3 amino acids: CASSYNQGEQYF. This chain uses TRBV3-1 with TRBJ2-7. The CDR3 is 12 amino acids. CDR1 is LGHDT, CDR2 YNNKEL, per germline (reference sequence).